These 8 T cell receptor beta chains originate from one sample sequenced in a study of blood T cell repertoires in COVID-19 (dated by TCRdb to about 2020). The library relied on the immunoSEQ multiplex PCR assay. The source is immuneACCESS, and TCRdb retained only in-frame sequences with V and J called. Part of the clones is not carried over; for the studies checked, unresolved V genes explain less than half of this, and the remainder is unexplained. The table for this sample lists just over 150,000 clones; approximately 86% of them were counted only once. The ten largest account for roughly 2.2% of the sample. Sequencing used peripheral blood. The receptors were gathered from a woman aged 70-85 years with acute or convalescent COVID-19.

The V gene is TRBV28, the J gene TRBJ1-1, with 8 bases lining up with TRBD1. The length of the CDR3 is 15 residues. Germline assignment: CDR1 MDHEN and CDR2 SYDVKM. V was clipped by 4 bases and J by 1 base; unmatched bases: 5. CDR3 sequence: CASSSAGQGNTEAFF. In DNA, the CDR3 is TGTGCCAGCAGTTCGGCCGGACAGGGGAACACTGAAGCTTTCTTT.

This chain connects TRBV9 to TRBJ2-3; D ambiguous. Trimming pared 7 bases from V and 0 bases from J, leaving 6 bases between. This CDR3 is 12 amino acids long. Germline CDR1 SGDLS, CDR2 YYNGEE. The CDR3 is CASARSTDTQYF. The CDR3 DNA reads TGTGCCAGCGCTAGGAGCACAGATACGCAGTATTTT. Combining the CDR3 with reference TRBV9 and TRBJ2-3 gives the whole variable domain DSGVTQTPKHLITATGQRVTLRCSPRSGDLSVYWYQQSLDQGLQFLIQYYNGEERAKGNILERFSAQQFPDLHSELNLSSLELGDSALYFCASARSTDTQYFGPGTRLTVL.

This clone was found a few times. The V and J genes are TRBV18 and TRBJ1-2; TRBD1 agrees at 7 bases. V shed 0 bases and J 8 bases; nucleotides not matched to a gene: 6. Germline CDR1 and CDR2: KGHSH and LQKENI. CDR3 length equals 14 residues. The CDR3 here is CASSPPTGKYGYTF. The CDR3 DNA reads as TGTGCCAGCTCACCACCGACAGGGAAATACGGCTACACCTTC.

This chain uses TRBV6-6 with TRBJ1-5, with a tentative D call TRBD1 (6 bases). Per the germline V gene, CDR1 is MNHNY and CDR2 is SVGAGI (reference sequence). The CDR3 has 17 residues. The ends were cut back, 5 bases at V and 0 bases at J, with 17 bases in the middle. In DNA, the CDR3 is TGTGCCAGCAGTCCCTCCCCGACAGGCTATAGCAATCAGCCCCAGCATTTT. This translates into CASSPSPTGYSNQPQHF.

The rearrangement links TRBV10-1 to TRBJ2-7; D is possibly TRBD1 (6 bases). V was cut by 5 bases and J by 1 base, with 9 bases left in between. The CDR3 is 13 amino acids. The germline V gene has CDR1 WNHNN and CDR2 SYGVQD (reference sequence). In nucleotides, the CDR3 is TGCGCCAGCAGTAAGACAGGATCCTACGAGCAGTACTTC. Translation gives CASSKTGSYEQYF.

The chain employs TRBV28 and TRBJ1-2; 8 bases align to TRBD1. CDR3 length: 14 amino acids. Germline V gene lookup returns CDR1 MDHEN and CDR2 SYDVKM. The V and J ends lost 4 bases and 7 bases, in that order; junction bases with no gene match: 8. The chain's CDR3 is CASSSPTGVSGYTF. DNA for the CDR3: TGTGCCAGCAGTTCTCCGACAGGGGTGAGTGGCTACACCTTC.

The chain has TRBV12-5 and TRBJ1-5; 7 bases agree with TRBD1. Per germline, CDR1 LGHNT and CDR2 FRNRAP. The CDR3 contains 16 residues. With V trimmed by 1 base and J by 4 bases, 7 bases remained unmatched. CDR3 amino acids: CASGLGGTVGNQPQHF. CDR3 nucleotide sequence: TGTGCTAGTGGTTTGGGAGGGACAGTAGGGAATCAGCCCCAGCATTTT.

The chain is built from TRBV19 and TRBJ2-2, with D possibly being TRBD2 (6 bases). V lost 11 bases and J 8 bases, leaving 18 bases between the germline ends. Germline V CDR1 and CDR2: LNHDA, SQIVND (reference sequence). This CDR3 region has 13 residues. CDR3 nucleotides: TGTGCCGGCCGGGACTCAAGGGTAGGGGAGCTGTTTTTT. Residues: CAGRDSRVGELFF. The entire variable domain, with the rest obtained from reference TRBV19 and TRBJ2-2, is as follows: DGGITQSPKYLFRKEGQNVTLSCEQNLNHDAMYWYRQDPGQGLRLIYYSQIVNDFQKGDIAEGYSVSREKKESFPLTVTSAQKNPTAFYLCAGRDSRVGELFFGEGSRLTVL.